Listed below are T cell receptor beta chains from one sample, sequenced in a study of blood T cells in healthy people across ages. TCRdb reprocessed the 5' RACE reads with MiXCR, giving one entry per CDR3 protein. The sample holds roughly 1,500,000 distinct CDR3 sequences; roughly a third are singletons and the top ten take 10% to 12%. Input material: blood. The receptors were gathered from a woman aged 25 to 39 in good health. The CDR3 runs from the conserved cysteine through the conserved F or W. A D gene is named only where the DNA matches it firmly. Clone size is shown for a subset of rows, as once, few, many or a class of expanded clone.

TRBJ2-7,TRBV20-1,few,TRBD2,TGCAGTGCTACGCGGGGGAGGGCACGAGGCGACGAGCAGTACTTC,CSATRGRARGDEQYF
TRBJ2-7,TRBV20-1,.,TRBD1,TGCAGTGCTAGGGGGACAGGGAGAGCCAACGAGCAGTACTTC,CSARGTGRANEQYF
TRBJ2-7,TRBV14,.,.,TGTGCCAGCAGCCAAGATTGGCTAGCCTACGAGCAGTACTTC,CASSQDWLAYEQYF
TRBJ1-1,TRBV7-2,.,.,TGTGCCAGCAGCTTTTATAACCGGGGGAACACTGAAGCTTTCTTT,CASSFYNRGNTEAFF
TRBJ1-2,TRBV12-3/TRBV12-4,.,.,TGTGCCAGCAGTTTTAGTAAGGTCGGCTACACCTTC,CASSFSKVGYTF
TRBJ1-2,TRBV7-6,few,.,TGTGCCAGCAGCTTAGCGATTGGGACGGATCGCTACACCTTC,CASSLAIGTDRYTF
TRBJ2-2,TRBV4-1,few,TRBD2,TGCGCCAGCAGCCAGGAACTAGCGGTCACCGGGGAGCTGTTTTTT,CASSQELAVTGELFF
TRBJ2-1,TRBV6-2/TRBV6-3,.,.,TGTGCCAGCAGTTACCCGGTCAAGGGCGGGGCCTGGGAGCAGTTCTTC,CASSYPVKGGAWEQFF
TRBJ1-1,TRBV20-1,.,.,TGCAGTGTTATAAACCCAGGGGCACCCACTGAAGCTTTCTTT,CSVINPGAPTEAFF
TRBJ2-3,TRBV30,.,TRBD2,TGTGCCTGGAGTGCCCGGCTAGCGGGTTCAGATACGCAGTATTTT,CAWSARLAGSDTQYF
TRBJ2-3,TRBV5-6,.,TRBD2,TGTGCCAGCAGCTTAATCGGACTAGACGGCACAGATACGCAGTATTTT,CASSLIGLDGTDTQYF
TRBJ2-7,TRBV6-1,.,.,TGTGCCGGCAGTGTTGAGATTTACTACAATGAGCAGTACTTC,CAGSVEIYYNEQYF
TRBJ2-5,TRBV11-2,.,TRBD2,TGTGCCAGCAGCTCTGGGACTAGCGGGAGGTACCAAGAGACCCAGTACTTC,CASSSGTSGRYQETQYF
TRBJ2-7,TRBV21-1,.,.,TGTGCCAGCAGCAAAATGAGGGGACTAGCGGGGTGGTACGAGCAGTACTTC,CASSKMRGLAGWYEQYF
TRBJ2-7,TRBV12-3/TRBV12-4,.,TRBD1,TGTGCCAGCAGTCGGGACAGGCAAGAGGCCCAGTACTTC,CASSRDRQEAQYF
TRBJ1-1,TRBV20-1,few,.,TGCAGTGGCGGTCTGAACACTGAAGCTTTCTTT,CSGGLNTEAFF
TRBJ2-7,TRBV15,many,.,TGTGCCACCAGCAGAGAGGGCTACGAGCAGTACTTC,CATSREGYEQYF
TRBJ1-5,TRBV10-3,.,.,TGTGCCATCAGTGAGTCGAAGGGGACACTGAATAAGCCCCAGCATTTT,CAISESKGTLNKPQHF
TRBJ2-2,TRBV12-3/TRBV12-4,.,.,TGTGCCAGCAACCCCAGGGCCACCGGGGAGCTGTTTTTT,CASNPRATGELFF
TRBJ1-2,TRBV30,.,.,TGTGCCTGGAGTTGGCAGTCTGCTAACTACGGCTACACCTTC,CAWSWQSANYGYTF
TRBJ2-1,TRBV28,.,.,TGTGCCGGACCCGACAGGGACTGGAACAATGAGCAGTTCTTC,CAGPDRDWNNEQFF
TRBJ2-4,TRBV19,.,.,TGTGCCAGTAGTCCCGGGCTGGGGGATGGAAACATTCAGTACTTC,CASSPGLGDGNIQYF
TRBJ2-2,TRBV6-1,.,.,TGTGCCAGCAGGGCCAGGGACGGGGAGCTGTTTTTT,CASRARDGELFF
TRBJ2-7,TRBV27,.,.,TGTGCCAGCAGTCTCGTCCGCGGGTTTGGCTACGAGCAGTACTTC,CASSLVRGFGYEQYF
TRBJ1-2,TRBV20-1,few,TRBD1,TGCAGTGACAATGGACAGGGTGGATATGGCTACACCTTC,CSDNGQGGYGYTF
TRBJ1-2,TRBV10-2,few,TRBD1,TGCGCCAGCAGCCGGGACAGGGTCCCCCCTCAGGGTGGCTACACCTTC,CASSRDRVPPQGGYTF
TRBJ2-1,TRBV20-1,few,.,TGCAGTGCTAGAAAGGGAATAGGGGGGCGAATTCCTAACTACAATGAGCAGTTCTTC,CSARKGIGGRIPNYNEQFF
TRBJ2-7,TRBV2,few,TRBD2,TGTGCCAGCAGGCCGCGGGGGGCCTACGAGCAGTACTTC,CASRPRGAYEQYF
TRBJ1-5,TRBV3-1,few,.,TGTGCCAGCAGCCAAATCGGGGTTACAAGGCAAGGCAATCAGCCCCAGCATTTT,CASSQIGVTRQGNQPQHF
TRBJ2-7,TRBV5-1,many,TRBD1,TGCGCCAGCAGCTTGGGACAGGGACGCTACGAGCAGTACTTC,CASSLGQGRYEQYF
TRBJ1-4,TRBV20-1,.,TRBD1,TGCAGTGCTTTAGACAGGGTCGGGAATGAAAAACTGTTTTTT,CSALDRVGNEKLFF
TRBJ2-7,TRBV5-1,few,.,TGCGCCAGCAGTTCATTTTCCGGGGCCTCCTACGAGCAGTACTTC,CASSSFSGASYEQYF
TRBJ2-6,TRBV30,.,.,TGTGCCTGGGGGGGCAGCTCTGGGGCCAACGTCCTGACTTTC,CAWGGSSGANVLTF
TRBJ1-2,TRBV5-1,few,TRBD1,TGCGCCAGCAGCCTCCCGCGACAGGGGGACGGCTACACCTTC,CASSLPRQGDGYTF
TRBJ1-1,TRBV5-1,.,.,TGCGCCAGCAGCGAGTGTACACAGGGCGTGGTGAACACTGAAGCTTTCTTT,CASSECTQGVVNTEAFF
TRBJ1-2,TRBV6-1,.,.,TGTGCCAGCAGGACGGTGCAGGGTAACTATGGCTACACCTTC,CASRTVQGNYGYTF
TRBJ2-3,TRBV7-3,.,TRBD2,TGTGCCAGCAGCTTTGGGGGGGAGGGCCAGACAGATACGCAGTATTTT,CASSFGGEGQTDTQYF
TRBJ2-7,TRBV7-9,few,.,TGTGCCAGCAGCGCAAAGAACCTGGACCCGGAGCAGTACTTC,CASSAKNLDPEQYF
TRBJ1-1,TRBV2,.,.,TGTGCCAGCAGCGTCAGGGGTGGGGACACTGAAGCTTTCTTT,CASSVRGGDTEAFF
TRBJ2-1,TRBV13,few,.,TGTGCCAGCAGCTTCTCCACGGATGAGCAGTTCTTC,CASSFSTDEQFF
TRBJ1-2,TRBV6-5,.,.,TGTGCCAGCAGTCGGACACCAGGGTTCGGCTACACCTTC,CASSRTPGFGYTF
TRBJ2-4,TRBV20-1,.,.,TGCAGTGCTAGACCCGCAGGGGTCATTCAGTACTTC,CSARPAGVIQYF
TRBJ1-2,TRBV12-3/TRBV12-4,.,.,TGTGCCAGCAGGGGAGGGGTCTATGGCTACACCTTC,CASRGGVYGYTF
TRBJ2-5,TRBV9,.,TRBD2,TGTGCCAGCAGCGTAGCCGAGACTAGCGGGGGGCGAGAGACCCAGTACTTC,CASSVAETSGGRETQYF
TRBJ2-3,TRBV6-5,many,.,TGTGCCAGCAGTTACGGTCATCTGGAAGAACCAGATACGCAGTATTTT,CASSYGHLEEPDTQYF
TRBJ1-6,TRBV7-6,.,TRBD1,TGTGCCAGCAGCTCAGAGGACAGGGGTAATTCACCCCTCCACTTT,CASSSEDRGNSPLHF
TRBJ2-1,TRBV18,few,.,TGTGCCAGCTCAGCCCAGGGTAACGGTGAGCAGTTCTTC,CASSAQGNGEQFF
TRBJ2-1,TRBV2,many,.,TGTGCCAGCAGCCCCAGACAGCGAACCTACAATGAGCAGTTCTTC,CASSPRQRTYNEQFF
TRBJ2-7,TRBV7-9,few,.,TGTGCCAGCAGCTTAGGTGAGGGCGAAGAGCAGTACTTC,CASSLGEGEEQYF
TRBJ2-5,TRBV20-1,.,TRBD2,TGCAGTGCTACTCCGGGACTAGCGGGTTTGTACCAAGAGACCCAGTACTTC,CSATPGLAGLYQETQYF
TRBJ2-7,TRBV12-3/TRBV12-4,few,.,TGTGCCAGCAGTCGGGACCCCACAGCGAATGAGCAGTACTTC,CASSRDPTANEQYF
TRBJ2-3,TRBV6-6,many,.,TGTGCCAGCAGGGGTCTCGGCACAGATACGCAGTATTTT,CASRGLGTDTQYF
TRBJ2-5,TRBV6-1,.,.,TGTGCCAGCAGACCCGGGACTGAACACCCCCAAGAGACCCAGTACTTC,CASRPGTEHPQETQYF